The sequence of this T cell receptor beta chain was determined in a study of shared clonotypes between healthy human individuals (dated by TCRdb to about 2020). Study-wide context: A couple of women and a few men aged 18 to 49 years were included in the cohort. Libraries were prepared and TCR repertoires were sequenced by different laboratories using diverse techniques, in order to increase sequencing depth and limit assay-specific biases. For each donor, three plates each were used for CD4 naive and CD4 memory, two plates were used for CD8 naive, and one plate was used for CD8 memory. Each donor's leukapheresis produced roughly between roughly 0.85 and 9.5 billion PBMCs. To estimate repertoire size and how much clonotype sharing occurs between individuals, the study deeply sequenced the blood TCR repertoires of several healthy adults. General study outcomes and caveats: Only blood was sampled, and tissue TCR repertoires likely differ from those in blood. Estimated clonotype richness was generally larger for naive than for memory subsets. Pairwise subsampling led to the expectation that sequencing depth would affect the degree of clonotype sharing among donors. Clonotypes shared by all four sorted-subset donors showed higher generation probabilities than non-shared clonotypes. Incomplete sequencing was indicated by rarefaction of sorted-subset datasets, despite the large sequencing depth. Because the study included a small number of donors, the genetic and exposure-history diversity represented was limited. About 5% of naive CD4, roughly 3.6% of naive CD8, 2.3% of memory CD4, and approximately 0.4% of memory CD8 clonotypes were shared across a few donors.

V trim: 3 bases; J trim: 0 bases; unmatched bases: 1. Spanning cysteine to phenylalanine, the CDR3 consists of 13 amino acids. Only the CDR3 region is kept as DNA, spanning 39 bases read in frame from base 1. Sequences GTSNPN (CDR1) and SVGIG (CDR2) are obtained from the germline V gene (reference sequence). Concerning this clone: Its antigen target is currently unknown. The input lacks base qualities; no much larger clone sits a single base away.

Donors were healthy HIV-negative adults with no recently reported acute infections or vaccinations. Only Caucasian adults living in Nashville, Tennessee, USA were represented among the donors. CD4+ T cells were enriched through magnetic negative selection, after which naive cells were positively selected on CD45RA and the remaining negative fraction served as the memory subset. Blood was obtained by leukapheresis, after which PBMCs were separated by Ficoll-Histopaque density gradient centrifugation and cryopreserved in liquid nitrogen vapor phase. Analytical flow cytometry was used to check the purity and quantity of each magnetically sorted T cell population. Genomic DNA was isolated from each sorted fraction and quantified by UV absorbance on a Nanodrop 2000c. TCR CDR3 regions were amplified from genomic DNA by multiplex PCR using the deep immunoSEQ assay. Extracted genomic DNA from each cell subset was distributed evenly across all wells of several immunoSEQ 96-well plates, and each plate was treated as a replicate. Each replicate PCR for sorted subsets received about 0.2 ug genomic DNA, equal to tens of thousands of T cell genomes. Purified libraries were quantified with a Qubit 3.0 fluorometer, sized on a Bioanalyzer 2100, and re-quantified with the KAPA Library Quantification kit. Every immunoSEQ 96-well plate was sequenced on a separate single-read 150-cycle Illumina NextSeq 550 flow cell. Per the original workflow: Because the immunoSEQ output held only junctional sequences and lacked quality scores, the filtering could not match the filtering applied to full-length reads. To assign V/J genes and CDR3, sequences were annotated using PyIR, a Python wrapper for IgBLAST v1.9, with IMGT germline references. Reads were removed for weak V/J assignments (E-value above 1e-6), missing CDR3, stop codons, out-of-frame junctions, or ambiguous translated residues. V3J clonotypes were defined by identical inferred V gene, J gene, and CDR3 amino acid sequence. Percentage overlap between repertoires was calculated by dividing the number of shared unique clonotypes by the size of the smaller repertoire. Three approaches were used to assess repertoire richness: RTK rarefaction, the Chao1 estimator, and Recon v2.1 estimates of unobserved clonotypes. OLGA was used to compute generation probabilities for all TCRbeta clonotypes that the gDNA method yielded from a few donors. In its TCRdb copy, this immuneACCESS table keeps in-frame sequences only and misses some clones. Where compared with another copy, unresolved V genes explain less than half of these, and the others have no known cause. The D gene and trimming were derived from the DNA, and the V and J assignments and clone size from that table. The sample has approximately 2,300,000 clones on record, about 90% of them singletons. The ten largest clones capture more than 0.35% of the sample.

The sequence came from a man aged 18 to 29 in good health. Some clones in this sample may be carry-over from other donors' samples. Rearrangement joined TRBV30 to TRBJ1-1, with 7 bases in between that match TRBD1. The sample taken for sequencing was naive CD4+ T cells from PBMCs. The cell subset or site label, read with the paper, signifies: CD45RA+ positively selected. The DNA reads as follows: TGTGCCTGGAGACAGGGGATGAACACTGAAGCTTTCTTT. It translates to CAWRQGMNTEAFF.